At least ten counts were recorded for the clone carrying this TCR beta chain. No antigen is known for it. The CDR3 covers 16 residues. V lost 2 bases to trimming and J lost 5 bases; unmatched junction nucleotides: 10. In germline, CDR1 is MNHEY, CDR2 SVGAGI. This sample is drawn from a study of T cells in Graves' hyperthyroidism and ophthalmopathy. Study conclusions and caveats: Most thyroid-expanded clonotypes above 0.001 were also found in blood. Model output signaled ophthalmopathy a median 6.5 months ahead of onset.

Not enrolled were patients with uncontrolled infection, other autoimmune disease, pregnancy or lactation. Clinical symptoms, serum thyroxine and TRAb, thyroid ultrasound and orbital computed tomography were used for the diagnoses. RNA transcripts yielded amplified TCR beta CDR3 regions. When the TCR CDR3 underwent first-round RT-PCR, the HTBI primer set was used. TCRdb re-called the multiplex PCR reads through MiXCR, storing one row per CDR3 protein. Counted here are around 420,000 distinct CDR3 sequences, 15% to 17% occurring once; the ten biggest clones make up 13% to 15%. The clonotype comes from a woman between 18 and 29 years old with Graves' hyperthyroidism. Sequencing was carried out using blood. The chain is built from TRBV6-5 and TRBJ1-1; 8 nucleotides agree with TRBD1. For the CDR3, the DNA is TGTGCCAGCAGTTACGTTTCATACAGGGGGGGGACTGAAGCTTTCTTT. It is translated as CASSYVSYRGGTEAFF.